This is a list of T cell receptor beta chains from one sample in a study of a mutant IDH1 vaccine in newly diagnosed glioma. Sequenced by immunoSEQ multiplex PCR; TCRdb stores in-frame clones only, minus some. The top ten clones hold more than 1.5% of a sample with about 54,000 clones, approximately 87% of them seen once. The antigens these receptors bind are not known. Sequencing used PBMCs, obtained from a glioma patient whose treatment included an IDH1 peptide vaccine. The source of these receptors is a man aged 40-49 years with glioma. CDR3s include the opening cysteine and the closing phenylalanine or tryptophan. D genes are given only for firm matches. Only some rows state a clone size, as once, few, many or a class for expanded clones.

j_call: TRBJ1-4
d_call: -
clone_size: -
v_call: TRBV11-2
cdr3_nt: TGTGCCAGCAGCGCAGATGCAACTAATGAAAAACTGTTTTTT
cdr3_aa: CASSADATNEKLFF

j_call: TRBJ2-7
d_call: -
clone_size: -
v_call: TRBV25-1
cdr3_nt: TGTGCCAGCAGTCACCAAGGTTACGAGCAGTACTTC
cdr3_aa: CASSHQGYEQYF

j_call: TRBJ2-7
d_call: TRBD2
clone_size: -
v_call: TRBV19
cdr3_nt: TGTGCCAGTAGCCCACTCCTAGCGGGGGAACCCTACGAGCAGTACTTC
cdr3_aa: CASSPLLAGEPYEQYF

j_call: TRBJ2-3
d_call: TRBD2
clone_size: -
v_call: TRBV7-7
cdr3_nt: TGTGCCAGCAGCCCGTTAGCGGGCCACACAGATACGCAGTATTTT
cdr3_aa: CASSPLAGHTDTQYF

j_call: TRBJ1-1
d_call: -
clone_size: -
v_call: TRBV2
cdr3_nt: TGTGCCAGCACTCTAAATTGGGAAGCTTTCTTT
cdr3_aa: CASTLNWEAFF

j_call: TRBJ2-1
d_call: -
clone_size: -
v_call: TRBV6-5
cdr3_nt: TGTGCCAGCAGTCCCAACACTGGGGCTAGTGAGCAGTTCTTC
cdr3_aa: CASSPNTGASEQFF

j_call: TRBJ2-7
d_call: -
clone_size: -
v_call: TRBV19
cdr3_nt: TGTGCCAGTAGTATGTTTGGGGGCGCAACATTCTACGAGCAGTACTTC
cdr3_aa: CASSMFGGATFYEQYF

j_call: TRBJ1-1
d_call: -
clone_size: once
v_call: TRBV13
cdr3_nt: TGTGCCAGCAGCTTAGAACGAGGAATAGGCACTGAAGCTTTCTTT
cdr3_aa: CASSLERGIGTEAFF

j_call: TRBJ1-5
d_call: -
clone_size: -
v_call: TRBV5-4
cdr3_nt: TGTGCCAGCAGCCCCGGCGGGGGGAGCAATCAGCCCCAGCATTTT
cdr3_aa: CASSPGGGSNQPQHF

j_call: TRBJ2-2
d_call: -
clone_size: -
v_call: TRBV19
cdr3_nt: TGTGCCACCGGGGCCGGGGAGCTGTTTTTT
cdr3_aa: CATGAGELFF

j_call: TRBJ2-4
d_call: -
clone_size: -
v_call: TRBV7-3
cdr3_nt: TGTGCCAGCAGCTTAGGGGGGGCTGGCAAAAACATTCAGTACTTC
cdr3_aa: CASSLGGAGKNIQYF

j_call: TRBJ1-5
d_call: -
clone_size: -
v_call: TRBV19
cdr3_nt: TGTGCCAGTAGTATAGATCCCAATGGGCGGAATCAGCCCCAGCATTTT
cdr3_aa: CASSIDPNGRNQPQHF

j_call: TRBJ1-2
d_call: -
clone_size: -
v_call: TRBV5-1
cdr3_nt: TGCGCCAGCAGCGACAGGTCCTCAGGTGGCTACACCTTC
cdr3_aa: CASSDRSSGGYTF

j_call: TRBJ2-7
d_call: -
clone_size: -
v_call: TRBV11-2
cdr3_nt: TGTGCCAGCAGCACCAGACAGCCCCCCTACGAGCAGTACTTC
cdr3_aa: CASSTRQPPYEQYF

j_call: TRBJ2-3
d_call: TRBD1
clone_size: -
v_call: TRBV14
cdr3_nt: TGTGCCAGCAGATTGGGGACAGGGGGCACAGATACGCAGTATTTT
cdr3_aa: CASRLGTGGTDTQYF

j_call: TRBJ1-5
d_call: TRBD1
clone_size: -
v_call: TRBV19
cdr3_nt: TGTGCCAGTAGTGAAACTCCGGGGACAGGCTTTCAGCCCCAGCATTTT
cdr3_aa: CASSETPGTGFQPQHF

j_call: TRBJ2-7
d_call: -
clone_size: -
v_call: TRBV5-4
cdr3_nt: TGTGCCAGCAGCGTACAGGGTGAGCAGTACTTC
cdr3_aa: CASSVQGEQYF

j_call: TRBJ2-7
d_call: -
clone_size: -
v_call: TRBV28
cdr3_nt: TGTGCCAGCAGTCTAGTAGGTGGCGGTCCCTACGAGCAGTACTTC
cdr3_aa: CASSLVGGGPYEQYF

j_call: TRBJ2-7
d_call: -
clone_size: -
v_call: TRBV29-1
cdr3_nt: TGCAGCGTTGTGGAGTCCCCAGGGACGGCTCAATACGAGCAGTACTTC
cdr3_aa: CSVVESPGTAQYEQYF

j_call: TRBJ1-1
d_call: -
clone_size: -
v_call: TRBV19
cdr3_nt: TGTGCCAGTAGTTGGCAGGGCCAGAACACTGAAGCTTTCTTT
cdr3_aa: CASSWQGQNTEAFF

j_call: TRBJ2-7
d_call: -
clone_size: -
v_call: TRBV12-2
cdr3_nt: TGTGCAAGTCGCTCACTAGTAACGCAAGAGTACTTC
cdr3_aa: CASRSLVTQEYF

j_call: TRBJ1-5
d_call: -
clone_size: -
v_call: TRBV5-8
cdr3_nt: TGTGCCTTGGCGGGGGGAAGGGGCAGCAATCAGCCCCAGCATTTT
cdr3_aa: CALAGGRGSNQPQHF

j_call: TRBJ1-5
d_call: -
clone_size: -
v_call: TRBV6-6
cdr3_nt: TGTGCCACCCTGGGAGTCAATAGCAATCAGCCCCAGCATTTT
cdr3_aa: CATLGVNSNQPQHF

j_call: TRBJ2-7
d_call: -
clone_size: -
v_call: TRBV28
cdr3_nt: TGTGCCAGCAGTTTAGGGGTTCGCGAGCAGTACTTC
cdr3_aa: CASSLGVREQYF

j_call: TRBJ2-7
d_call: TRBD2
clone_size: -
v_call: TRBV6-6
cdr3_nt: TGTGCCAGCAGAGTTAGCGGGAGGGCACGCGAGCAGTACTTC
cdr3_aa: CASRVSGRAREQYF

j_call: TRBJ2-7
d_call: TRBD1
clone_size: -
v_call: TRBV18
cdr3_nt: TGTGCCAGCTCAGGGACAGGCGGCGGCGCCTACGAGCAGTACTTC
cdr3_aa: CASSGTGGGAYEQYF

j_call: TRBJ2-1
d_call: -
clone_size: -
v_call: TRBV19
cdr3_nt: TGTGCTGGGGAAGGGGCTAGGACAAACAATGAGCAGTTCTTC
cdr3_aa: CAGEGARTNNEQFF

j_call: TRBJ1-5
d_call: -
clone_size: -
v_call: TRBV2
cdr3_nt: TGTGCCAGCGAAGGGAGCAATCAGCCCCAGCATTTT
cdr3_aa: CASEGSNQPQHF

j_call: TRBJ1-2
d_call: TRBD1
clone_size: -
v_call: TRBV6-5
cdr3_nt: TGTGCCAGCAGTTACTCACAGGGGGCTTCGTATGGCTACACCTTC
cdr3_aa: CASSYSQGASYGYTF

j_call: TRBJ2-7
d_call: TRBD1
clone_size: few
v_call: TRBV7-2
cdr3_nt: TGTGCCAGCAGCAGCCGACAGGGGGAAGGAATTTACGAGCAGTACTTC
cdr3_aa: CASSSRQGEGIYEQYF

j_call: TRBJ2-3
d_call: -
clone_size: -
v_call: TRBV4-1
cdr3_nt: TGCGCCAGCAGCCCCGGGACTGCATTGCCGGCAGAGGATACGCAGTATTTT
cdr3_aa: CASSPGTALPAEDTQYF

j_call: TRBJ2-3
d_call: -
clone_size: once
v_call: TRBV9
cdr3_nt: TGTGCCAGCAGCTCTTGGGGTGCAGATACGCAGTATTTT
cdr3_aa: CASSSWGADTQYF

j_call: TRBJ2-1
d_call: TRBD2
clone_size: -
v_call: TRBV5-5
cdr3_nt: TGTGCCAGCAGGCTAGCGGGGACGAGTGAGCAGTTCTTC
cdr3_aa: CASRLAGTSEQFF

j_call: TRBJ1-2
d_call: -
clone_size: -
v_call: TRBV5-1
cdr3_nt: TGCGCCAGCAGCTTAAGGTTCGACAGTGAAAACTATGGCTACACCTTC
cdr3_aa: CASSLRFDSENYGYTF

j_call: TRBJ1-2
d_call: -
clone_size: -
v_call: TRBV9
cdr3_nt: TGTGCCAGCAGCTCCCAGGTTCGTGGCTACACCTTC
cdr3_aa: CASSSQVRGYTF

j_call: TRBJ2-5
d_call: -
clone_size: -
v_call: TRBV7-9
cdr3_nt: TGTGCCAGCAGCTTCGGACACCAAGAGACCCAGTACTTC
cdr3_aa: CASSFGHQETQYF

j_call: TRBJ1-2
d_call: -
clone_size: -
v_call: TRBV7-2
cdr3_nt: TGTGCCAGCAGCCCGAAGCTCGGAGACTATGGCTACACCTTC
cdr3_aa: CASSPKLGDYGYTF

j_call: TRBJ1-5
d_call: -
clone_size: once
v_call: TRBV7-2
cdr3_nt: TGTGCCAGCAGCTTGGGAGGAGATCAGCCCCAGCATTTT
cdr3_aa: CASSLGGDQPQHF

j_call: TRBJ2-2
d_call: TRBD2
clone_size: -
v_call: TRBV4-2
cdr3_nt: TGTGCCAGCAGCCAACCCGGGGGGGAAGGGACCGGGGAGCTGTTTTTT
cdr3_aa: CASSQPGGEGTGELFF

j_call: TRBJ2-3
d_call: -
clone_size: few
v_call: TRBV5-1
cdr3_nt: TGCGCCAGCAGCTTGGACAGAGGCGCCACAGATACGCAGTATTTT
cdr3_aa: CASSLDRGATDTQYF

j_call: TRBJ1-5
d_call: TRBD1
clone_size: few
v_call: TRBV9
cdr3_nt: TGTGCCAGCGGCAATGAGGGACAGGGGGGACAGCCCCAGCATTTT
cdr3_aa: CASGNEGQGGQPQHF

j_call: TRBJ2-1
d_call: -
clone_size: -
v_call: TRBV7-2
cdr3_nt: TGTGCCAGCAGCTACTCCGGGAGTATCAATGAGCAGTTCTTC
cdr3_aa: CASSYSGSINEQFF

j_call: TRBJ2-3
d_call: -
clone_size: -
v_call: TRBV11-3
cdr3_nt: TGTGCCAGCAGCCTCCACGGGACTGCCGCGACAGATACGCAGTATTTT
cdr3_aa: CASSLHGTAATDTQYF

j_call: TRBJ1-5
d_call: -
clone_size: -
v_call: TRBV5-6
cdr3_nt: TGTGCCAGCAGCGAGAGATATCAGCCCCAGCATTTT
cdr3_aa: CASSERYQPQHF

j_call: TRBJ2-6
d_call: -
clone_size: -
v_call: TRBV7-6
cdr3_nt: TGTGCCAGCAGCCTCTACCGATCTGGGGCCAACGTCCTGACTTTC
cdr3_aa: CASSLYRSGANVLTF

j_call: TRBJ2-1
d_call: -
clone_size: -
v_call: TRBV25-1
cdr3_nt: TGTGCCAGCAGTGAACAGTTGAGCAATGAGCAGTTCTTC
cdr3_aa: CASSEQLSNEQFF

j_call: TRBJ2-1
d_call: TRBD1
clone_size: -
v_call: TRBV7-9
cdr3_nt: TGTGCCAGCAGCTTAGAAGACAGGGTCCGTGAGCAGTTCTTC
cdr3_aa: CASSLEDRVREQFF

j_call: TRBJ1-4
d_call: TRBD1
clone_size: -
v_call: TRBV7-9
cdr3_nt: TGTGCCAGCAGCTCCGGACAGGGGAGAGAAAAACTGTTTTTT
cdr3_aa: CASSSGQGREKLFF

j_call: TRBJ2-1
d_call: TRBD2
clone_size: once
v_call: TRBV2
cdr3_nt: TGTGCCAGCAAAGGTCTAGCGGGGGATTACAATGAGCAGTTCTTC
cdr3_aa: CASKGLAGDYNEQFF

j_call: TRBJ2-2
d_call: -
clone_size: -
v_call: TRBV5-6
cdr3_nt: TGTGCCAGCAGCTCGGGGATGACCCTCTCCCTGGACACCGGGGAGCTGTTTTTT
cdr3_aa: CASSSGMTLSLDTGELFF

j_call: TRBJ1-1
d_call: -
clone_size: -
v_call: TRBV19
cdr3_nt: TGTGCCAGTAGTATTGTCCTCGGGAACACTGAAGCTTTCTTT
cdr3_aa: CASSIVLGNTEAFF

j_call: TRBJ2-2
d_call: -
clone_size: -
v_call: TRBV6-5
cdr3_nt: TGTGCCAGCAGTTCCCCAACACAGGGAACCGGGGAGCTGTTTTTT
cdr3_aa: CASSSPTQGTGELFF

j_call: TRBJ2-3
d_call: TRBD2
clone_size: once
v_call: TRBV7-2
cdr3_nt: TGTGCCAGCAGCTTCGGGACTAGCGGGAGGTCAGATACGCAGTATTTT
cdr3_aa: CASSFGTSGRSDTQYF

j_call: TRBJ2-1
d_call: -
clone_size: -
v_call: TRBV21-1
cdr3_nt: TGTGCCAGCAGCACCCGATCTGGGGTAGCGGTGTGGGCGGGTGAGCAGTTCTTC
cdr3_aa: CASSTRSGVAVWAGEQFF

j_call: TRBJ1-5
d_call: TRBD1
clone_size: -
v_call: TRBV15
cdr3_nt: TGTGCCACCGGGACAGGGGGGGCTCAGCCCCAGCATTTT
cdr3_aa: CATGTGGAQPQHF